This record covers a single T cell receptor (beta chain). This sample was taken from a study of blood T cells in healthy people across ages. CDR1 and CDR2 from the germline V gene are SQVTM and ANQGSEA. CDR3 length: 14 residues. V gave up 1 base and J gave up 5 bases, with 14 bases separating them. Through a sample-barcoded 5' primer and a J-beta primer mix, a second PCR was run for 7 to 11 cycles. TCRdb re-called the 5' RACE reads through MiXCR, storing one row per CDR3 protein. The sample lists around 780,000 distinct CDR3 sequences; roughly 24% were seen once. These data also featured in a second study, about T cells of mothers and their children. Per that study: The whole RNA yield was converted to cDNA, 1.5 ug per 15 ul. Added by the second PCR's M1S primer were sample barcodes and 2-4 random nucleotides.

This chain links TRBV29-1 with TRBJ1-2; possible D gene TRBD1, 6 bases. Sequencing used blood. The source is a boy younger than 18 in good health. The CDR3, as DNA: TGCAGCGTTGAAGGGACAGTTCACCATTATGGCTACACCTTC. Protein sequence: CSVEGTVHHYGYTF.